Presented here are 32 T cell receptor beta chains from one specimen sequenced in a study of blood T cell repertoires in COVID-19. The repertoire was sequenced with immunoSEQ multiplex PCR; TCRdb's copy has only in-frame clones and lacks some. The sample includes about 50,000 clones, approximately 80% of them seen just once. Input material: peripheral blood. The receptors were gathered from a man between 70 and 80 years old with active COVID-19.

The chain has TRBV19 and TRBJ2-1; D possibly corresponds to TRBD2 (6 bases). Trimming left V 1 base short and J 4 bases short, with 11 bases between. The CDR3 runs to 15 residues. Looked up from germline, CDR1 is LNHDA and CDR2 is SQIVND (reference sequence). Written as DNA, the CDR3 is TGTGCCAGTAGTATAGTTCGCGGGGCGTACAATGAGCAGTTCTTC. Residues: CASSIVRGAYNEQFF.

The CDR3 loop is CASSLRDRVTVADTQYF. In nucleotides, the CDR3 is TGTGCCAGCAGTCTTCGGGACAGGGTGACTGTCGCAGATACGCAGTATTTT. The J gene is TRBJ2-3, the V gene TRBV2; TRBD1 agrees at 9 bases. V dropped 5 bases and J dropped 4; count of bases not matched to a gene: 13. Germline values: CDR1 SNHLY, CDR2 FYNNEI. The length of the CDR3 is 17 residues. Full variable domain (remainder filled in from reference TRBV2 and TRBJ2-3): EPEVTQTPSHQVTQMGQEVILRCVPISNHLYFYWYRQILGQKVEFLVSFYNNEISEKSEIFDDQFSVERPDGSNFTLKIRSTKLEDSAMYFCASSLRDRVTVADTQYFGPGTRLTVL.

The chain combines TRBV5-4 with TRBJ2-5; the match to TRBD2 covers 13 bases. CDR3 length: 16 residues. CDR1 is SGHNT, CDR2 YYREEE, per germline (reference sequence). Losses at the gene ends were 3 bases for V and 1 base for J; bases not matched to a gene: 3. CDR3 region: CASSSTSGGFQETQYF. In DNA, the CDR3 is TGTGCCAGCAGCTCGACTAGCGGGGGGTTCCAAGAGACCCAGTACTTC.

The chain joins TRBV27 to TRBJ1-2, with D hard to call. From germline, CDR1 is MNHEY and CDR2 SMNVEV (reference sequence). The V gene lost 5 bases and the J gene lost 2 bases, with 15 bases spanning the gap. CDR3 size: 15 residues. The DNA for the CDR3 is TGTGCCAGCAGTCCCGGTGCTATACCCAACTATGGCTACACCTTC. Translated, it gives CASSPGAIPNYGYTF.

This chain links TRBV9 with TRBJ2-5; possibly TRBD2 for D (6 bases). CDR3 size: 15 residues. Germline V gives CDR1 SGDLS, CDR2 YYNGEE. Trimming removed 3 bases from V and 5 bases from J, with 17 bases in between. DNA for the CDR3: TGTGCCAGCAGCGCTGGAGTGGAGGGCGGGGAGACCCAGTACTTC. Translating gives CASSAGVEGGETQYF.

The chain joins TRBV7-3 to TRBJ2-5; 8 bases fit TRBD1. The CDR3 length is 15 residues. The germline V gene encodes CDR1 SGHTA and CDR2 FQGTGA. V lost 5 bases and J lost 5; bases outside the gene matches: 10. The CDR3 region has the DNA TGTGCCAGCAGCCCCACCCAGGGGGCAGGGGAGACCCAGTACTTC. Its translation is CASSPTQGAGETQYF.

The rearrangement links TRBV6-5 to TRBJ1-1; 7 bases align to TRBD1. The CDR3 spans 13 residues. The J segment lost 7 bases and the V segment lost 6 bases, leaving 8 bases of the junction unmatched. Germline V gene data show CDR1 as MNHEY and CDR2 as SVGAGI. The CDR3 nucleotides are TGTGCCAGCAGACCTTACGACAGGGATGAAGCTTTCTTT. Translating gives CASRPYDRDEAFF.

This clone was seen a few times. The chain joins TRBV12-3 or TRBV12-4 to TRBJ1-1, with D unclear. Trimming removed 6 bases from V and 1 base from J, with 9 bases in between. This CDR3 spans 13 amino acids. The CDR3 region has the DNA TGTGCCAGCAGCCCCCCCAAGAACACTGAAGCTTTCTTT. The encoded protein is CASSPPKNTEAFF.

This clone was picked up a small number of times. The V gene is TRBV10-3, the J gene TRBJ1-3; D unresolved. Trimming cost V 0 bases and J 4 bases, with 7 bases left between them. The V gene's germline CDR1 is ENHRY and CDR2 SYGVKD. This CDR3 is 14 amino acids long. The DNA of the CDR3 is TGTGCCATCAGTGAGTCGCGGGGAGGAAACACCATATATTTT. This gives the protein CAISESRGGNTIYF.

This chain joins TRBV7-2 and TRBJ2-1; 7 bases fit TRBD1. Trimming cost V 5 bases and J 7 bases; bases outside gene matches: 14. Germline CDR1 and CDR2: SGHTA and FQGNSA. The CDR3 runs to 16 residues. The CDR3 bases are TGTGCCAGCAGCAACCGGGACAGTGGTTTTCGGAATGAGCAGTTCTTC. It codes for CASSNRDSGFRNEQFF.

This rearrangement joins TRBV6-5 to TRBJ2-5, with D hard to call. Germline CDR1 is MNHEY and CDR2 is SVGAGI. The CDR3 length is 13 residues. V was shortened by 4 bases and J by 5 bases, with 11 bases between the two germline ends. This chain's CDR3 is CASSLSKWETQYF. The CDR3 DNA reads as TGTGCCAGCAGTTTGTCTAAATGGGAGACCCAGTACTTC.

The CDR3 DNA follows: TGTGCCAGCAGCCAAGACACCCTTGCCTACGAGCAGTACTTC. It codes for CASSQDTLAYEQYF. This chain uses TRBV5-8 with TRBJ2-7, with D unclear. V was shortened by 4 bases and J by 2 bases, with 13 bases between the two germline ends. Per the germline V gene, CDR1 is SGHTS and CDR2 is YDEGEE. This CDR3 contains 14 residues. The full variable domain, with the rest looked up from reference TRBV5-8 and TRBJ2-7, is EAGVTQSPTHLIKTRGQQATLRCSPISGHTSVYWYQQALGLGLQFLLWYDEGEERNRGNFPPRFSGRQFPNYSSELNVNALELEDSALYLCASSQDTLAYEQYFGPGTRLTVT.

The sample holds one count of this clone. V is TRBV30 and J is TRBJ2-3, with 7 bases that match TRBD2. This CDR3 comprises 15 residues. After removal of 0 bases from V and 2 bases from J, the junction contained 5 bases not matched to a gene. Germline CDR1 GTSNPN, CDR2 SVGIG (reference sequence). The CDR3 loop reads CAWSVPSGNTDTQYF. CDR3 nucleotide sequence: TGTGCCTGGAGTGTTCCTAGCGGTAACACAGATACGCAGTATTTT.

V and J are TRBV4-3 and TRBJ1-5, with D hard to call. Per germline, CDR1 LGHNA and CDR2 YSLEER. V lost 0 bases and J lost 6, with 6 bases in between. The CDR3 sequence is 13 residues long. The CDR3 region is CASSQDFSQPQHF. As DNA, the CDR3 is TGCGCCAGCAGCCAAGATTTTAGTCAGCCCCAGCATTTT.

The chain joins TRBV7-2 to TRBJ2-1; TRBD1 might be the D (6 bases). The CDR3 runs to 15 residues. Trimming shortened V by 7 bases and J by 0 bases, and 13 bases separated the two germline ends. CDR1 is SGHTA and CDR2 is FQGNSA in the germline V gene. This CDR3 reads CASKSLGGSYNEQFF. CDR3 sequence (DNA): TGTGCCAGCAAGTCTTTAGGGGGCTCCTACAATGAGCAGTTCTTC. Using reference TRBV7-2 and TRBJ2-1 for the parts outside the CDR3, the full variable domain is GAGVSQSPSNKVTEKGKDVELRCDPISGHTALYWYRQSLGQGLEFLIYFQGNSAPDKSGLPSDRFSAERTGGSVSTLTIQRTQQEDSAVYLCASKSLGGSYNEQFFGPGTRLTVL.

The V gene is TRBV6-5, the J gene TRBJ1-1; TRBD1 agrees at 7 bases. The CDR3 totals 10 residues. Germline CDR1 is MNHEY and CDR2 is SVGAGI. V was clipped by 8 bases and J by 6 bases; unmatched bases: 0. CDR3 nucleotides: TGTGCCAGCCAGGGGGCTGAAGCTTTCTTT. It codes for CASQGAEAFF.

The J gene is TRBJ2-3, the V gene TRBV5-8; maybe TRBD1 (6 bases). The V gene lost 0 bases and the J gene lost 5 bases, with 10 bases spanning the gap. The CDR3 loop spans 14 amino acids. Germline V gene data show CDR1 as SGHTS and CDR2 as YDEGEE. The DNA for the CDR3 is TGTGCCAGCAGCTTGGTGGGGGCTGGAGATACGCAGTATTTT. Its protein is CASSLVGAGDTQYF.

The gene calls are TRBV27 and TRBJ1-1; D perhaps matches TRBD1 (6 bases). CDR1 MNHEY and CDR2 SMNVEV come from the germline V gene (reference sequence). Trimming took 0 bases from V and 1 from J, leaving 9 bases between them. There are 15 residues in the CDR3. Written as DNA, the CDR3 is TGTGCCAGCAGTTTATCATGGGGACAGAACACTGAAGCTTTCTTT. Its protein is CASSLSWGQNTEAFF.

The V and J genes are TRBV6-2 or TRBV6-3 and TRBJ1-5, with D perhaps TRBD1 (6 bases). Germline lookup yields CDR1 MNHEY and CDR2 SVGEGT. CDR3 length: 16 residues. The V end was cut by 2 bases, the J end by 5 bases, with 16 bases between. CDR3 nucleotides: TGTGCCAGCAGTTACGTTAGGGGGGGATATGATCAGCCCCAGCATTTT. This encodes CASSYVRGGYDQPQHF.

This chain uses TRBV6-2 or TRBV6-3 with TRBJ1-6, with 8 bases matching TRBD1. The CDR3 is 15 amino acids. CDR1 and CDR2 (germline): MNHEY, SVGEGT. J lost 6 bases, V lost 2 bases, and 3 bases had no gene match. CDR3 coding DNA: TGTGCCAGCAGTTACCGGACAGGGATTAATTCACCCCTCCACTTT. Residues: CASSYRTGINSPLHF.

The V call is TRBV27, the J call TRBJ2-2; TRBD1 matches at 8 bases. The germline V gene has CDR1 MNHEY and CDR2 SMNVEV (reference sequence). After removal of 5 bases from V and 4 bases from J, the junction contained 6 bases not matched to a gene. The CDR3 loop spans 15 amino acids. CDR3 DNA sequence: TGTGCCAGCAGTGCCAGGGGGCAGACCACCGGGGAGCTGTTTTTT. This codes for CASSARGQTTGELFF.

There are a few counts of this clone. The chain joins TRBV28 to TRBJ1-1; no reliable D call. CDR1 and CDR2 (germline): MDHEN, SYDVKM. The CDR3 contains 14 residues. V was trimmed by 2 bases and J by 4 bases, leaving 11 bases between them. CDR3 DNA sequence: TGTGCCAGCAGTTTAGAGGGAAGGAGCACTGAAGCTTTCTTT. Its translation is CASSLEGRSTEAFF.

The chain links TRBV27 to TRBJ1-1; D is unresolved. Germline loops: CDR1 MNHEY, CDR2 SMNVEV (reference sequence). This CDR3 comprises 11 residues. V lost 7 bases and J lost 4, with 7 bases in between. CDR3 DNA: TGTGCCAGCAAGTATAGCACTGAAGCTTTCTTT. Its protein product is CASKYSTEAFF.

The chain employs TRBV28 and TRBJ1-1; unclear D gene. Per germline, CDR1 MDHEN and CDR2 SYDVKM. The germline V and J ends were trimmed by 6 bases and 2 bases, with 10 bases remaining between them. This CDR3 has 13 amino acids. The chain's CDR3 is CASRKSGNTEAFF. CDR3 DNA: TGTGCCAGCAGGAAGTCAGGCAACACTGAAGCTTTCTTT.

The chain joins TRBV7-9 to TRBJ2-5; TRBD2 is a possible D gene (5 bases). The CDR3 totals 13 residues. Germline loops: CDR1 SEHNR, CDR2 FQNEAQ (reference sequence). Deletions cut 5 bases from V and 1 base from J, with 8 bases between. The CDR3 DNA sequence: TGTGCCAGCAGCAGGCTAGCCCAAGAGACCCAGTACTTC. It is translated as CASSRLAQETQYF.

This clone was counted a single time. The chain is built from TRBV7-2 and TRBJ2-2; 8 nucleotides align to TRBD2. Per the germline V gene, CDR1 is SGHTA and CDR2 is FQGNSA. The J segment lost 6 bases and the V segment lost 3 bases, leaving 6 bases of the junction unmatched. This CDR3 region has 15 residues. The CDR3 is CASSFWTSFAGELFF. CDR3 coding DNA: TGTGCCAGCAGCTTTTGGACTAGCTTTGCCGGGGAGCTGTTTTTT.

This chain links TRBV9 with TRBJ2-5, with D possibly matching TRBD2 (6 bases). The CDR3 is made up of 13 amino acids. Germline V gives CDR1 SGDLS, CDR2 YYNGEE. Between the trimmed V and J ends, which lost 5 bases and 4 bases, there was a span of 12 bases. The CDR3 is CASSWWGVETQYF. DNA for the CDR3: TGTGCCAGCAGTTGGTGGGGGGTAGAGACCCAGTACTTC.

This clone was found a few times. This chain links TRBV6-2 or TRBV6-3 with TRBJ1-6; 7 bases match TRBD1. V shed 2 bases and J 2 bases; nucleotides not matched to a gene: 9. The germline V gene encodes CDR1 MNHEY and CDR2 SVGEGT. The CDR3 length is 18 residues. CDR3 sequence (DNA): TGTGCCAGCAGTTACCTAGAACAGGGGATCGCCTATAATTCACCCCTCCACTTT. This encodes CASSYLEQGIAYNSPLHF.

The chain has TRBV28 and TRBJ1-2; 7 bases line up with TRBD1. CDR1 and CDR2 (germline): MDHEN, SYDVKM. This CDR3 region has 15 residues. V shed 4 bases and J 3 bases; nucleotides not matched to a gene: 8. The CDR3 protein is CASSSGTAFDYGYTF. The DNA of the CDR3 is TGTGCCAGCAGTTCCGGGACAGCCTTCGACTATGGCTACACCTTC.

The genes are TRBV7-9 and TRBJ2-3; weak D call: TRBD1 (6 bases). Germline CDR1 is SEHNR and CDR2 is FQNEAQ (reference sequence). This CDR3 comprises 17 residues. V was clipped by 5 bases and J by 5 bases, with 23 bases between them. This CDR3 is CASSPSKGHPGEDTQYF. CDR3 nucleotides: TGTGCCAGCAGCCCCTCTAAGGGACACCCAGGTGAAGATACGCAGTATTTT.

The V gene is TRBV15, the J gene TRBJ2-5; D might be TRBD1 (5 bases). Germline V CDR1 and CDR2: LNHNV, YYDKDF (reference sequence). CDR3 length equals 14 residues. With 2 bases removed from V and 4 bases from J, the gap between germline ends came to 11 bases. The CDR3 is CATSRSAGPETQYF. The CDR3 nucleotides are TGTGCCACCAGCAGATCCGCAGGGCCAGAGACCCAGTACTTC.

The chain uses TRBV5-4 and TRBJ2-1; 9 nucleotides line up with TRBD1. The CDR3 is 16 amino acids. V lost 4 bases to trimming and J lost 5 bases; unmatched junction nucleotides: 10. Germline V lookup: CDR1 SGHNT, CDR2 YYREEE (reference sequence). The CDR3: CASSPTGTGNNNEQFF. The CDR3 bases are TGTGCCAGCAGCCCCACCGGGACAGGGAACAACAATGAGCAGTTCTTC.